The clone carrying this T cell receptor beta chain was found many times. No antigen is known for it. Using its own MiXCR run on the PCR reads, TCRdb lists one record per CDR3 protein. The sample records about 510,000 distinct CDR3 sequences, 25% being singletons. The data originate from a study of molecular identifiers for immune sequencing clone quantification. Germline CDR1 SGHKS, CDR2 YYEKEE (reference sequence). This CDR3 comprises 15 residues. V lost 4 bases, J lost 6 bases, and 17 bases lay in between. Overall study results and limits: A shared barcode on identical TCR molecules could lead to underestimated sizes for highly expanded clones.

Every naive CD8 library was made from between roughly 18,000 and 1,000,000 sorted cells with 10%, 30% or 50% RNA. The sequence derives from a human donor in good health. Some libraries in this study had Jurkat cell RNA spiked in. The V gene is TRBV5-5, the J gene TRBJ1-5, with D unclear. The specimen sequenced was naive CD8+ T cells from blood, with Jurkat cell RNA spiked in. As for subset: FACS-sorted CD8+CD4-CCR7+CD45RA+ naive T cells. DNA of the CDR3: TGTGCCAGCAGCCTCCTCCCAGGCCACGGTCAGCCCCAGCATTTT. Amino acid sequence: CASSLLPGHGQPQHF.